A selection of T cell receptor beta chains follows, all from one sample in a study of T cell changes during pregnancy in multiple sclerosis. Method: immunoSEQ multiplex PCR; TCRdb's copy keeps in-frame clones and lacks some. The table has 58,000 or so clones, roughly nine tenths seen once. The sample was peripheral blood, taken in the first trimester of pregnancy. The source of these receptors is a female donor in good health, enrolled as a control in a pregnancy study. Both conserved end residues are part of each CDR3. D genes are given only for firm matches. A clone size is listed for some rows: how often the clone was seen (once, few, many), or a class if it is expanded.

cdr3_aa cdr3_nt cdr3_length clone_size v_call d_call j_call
CASSSGTGGAGSSYEQYF TGCGCCAGCAGCTCCGGGACAGGGGGCGCGGGGAGCTCCTACGAGCAGTACTTC 18 few TRBV5-1 TRBD1 TRBJ2-7
CASSEYRETGELFF TGTGCCAGCAGTGAATATCGGGAGACCGGGGAGCTGTTTTTT 14 - TRBV25-1 - TRBJ2-2
CASSDPSKDSWATDTQYF TGTGCCAGCAGTGATCCCTCGAAGGACTCTTGGGCAACAGATACGCAGTATTTT 18 - TRBV28 - TRBJ2-3
CASSGRQGDSGANVLTF TGCGCCAGCAGCGGGAGACAGGGGGACTCTGGGGCCAACGTCCTGACTTTC 17 - TRBV5-1 TRBD1 TRBJ2-6
CASSPGPSVLDTDTQYF TGTGCCAGCTCACCTGGGCCTAGCGTTCTTGACACAGATACGCAGTATTTT 17 once TRBV18 - TRBJ2-3
CAWNKLGGAIGGYTF TGTGCCTGGAACAAACTGGGGGGGGCGATAGGTGGCTACACCTTC 15 - TRBV30 - TRBJ1-2
CASSPGAGGDEQFF TGTGCCAGCAGCCCAGGGGCAGGCGGCGATGAGCAGTTCTTC 14 - TRBV11-3 - TRBJ2-1
CASRQVGGPQSEQYF TGTGCCAGCAGGCAGGTAGGGGGACCACAAAGCGAGCAGTACTTC 15 - TRBV13 - TRBJ2-7
CASTDQGDGELFF TGTGCCAGTACGGACCAGGGTGACGGGGAGCTGTTTTTT 13 - TRBV19 - TRBJ2-2
CASSERDRGTEKLFF TGTGCCAGCAGCGAGCGGGACAGGGGGACTGAAAAACTGTTTTTT 15 - TRBV5-4 TRBD1 TRBJ1-4
CASSIGAGRWTEAFF TGTGCCAGTAGTATTGGGGCGGGGCGATGGACTGAAGCTTTCTTT 15 - TRBV19 - TRBJ1-1
CASSQGQGFHNEQFF TGTGCCAGCAGCCAGGGACAGGGCTTCCACAATGAGCAGTTCTTC 15 - TRBV5-6 TRBD1 TRBJ2-1
CASSVLGGEAGANVLTF TGTGCCAGCAGTGTGTTAGGGGGGGAAGCGGGGGCCAACGTCCTGACTTTC 17 few TRBV2 - TRBJ2-6
CASSPGQGRETQYF TGCGCCAGCAGCCCCGGACAGGGGAGGGAGACCCAGTACTTC 14 - TRBV5-1 TRBD1 TRBJ2-5
CASSYSPSGTSTDTQYF TGTGCCAGCAGTTACTCACCCTCCGGGACTAGCACAGATACGCAGTATTTT 17 - TRBV6-4 - TRBJ2-3
CAIMGTGDGNTIYF TGTGCCATCATGGGGACAGGGGATGGAAACACCATATATTTT 14 - TRBV10-3 TRBD1 TRBJ1-3
CASNTLGLAGGNPYEQYF TGCGCCAGCAACACATTGGGACTAGCGGGGGGAAACCCCTACGAGCAGTACTTC 18 - TRBV10-2 TRBD2 TRBJ2-7
CASNHDRGDEKLFF TGTGCCAGCAACCACGACAGGGGGGATGAAAAACTGTTTTTT 14 - TRBV2 TRBD1 TRBJ1-4
CASSLGRGREKLFF TGTGCCAGCAGTTTGGGCAGGGGACGGGAAAAACTGTTTTTT 14 - TRBV28 - TRBJ1-4